These 25 T cell receptor beta chains originate from one sample sequenced in a study of identifying expanded T cells in peripheral blood. Generated by immunoSEQ multiplex PCR, the TCRdb table keeps only in-frame clones and is missing some. The profile shows under 70,000 clones, 70% to 90% of them singletons. Sequencing was done on a sample of blood. Every receptor here comes from a person aged 18 to 75 in good health.

On this clone itself: With a much larger clone just one base away, this may be a read error. Other DNA sequences of this sample code for an identical CDR3. The chain links TRBV6-4 to TRBJ1-6; D unclear. V lost 0 bases to trimming and J lost 7 bases, with 4 bases between them. Germline-derived CDR1 and CDR2 are MRHNA and SNTAGT. The CDR3 spans 13 residues. CDR3 residues: CASSDSGNSPLHF. CDR3 DNA sequence: TGTGCCAGCAGTGACTCGGGCAATTCACCCCTCCACTTT.

The chain carries TRBV7-2 and TRBJ2-5, with 8 positions matching TRBD1. The V segment lost 4 bases and the J segment 3 bases; nucleotides outside the gene matches: 4. CDR1 and CDR2 from the germline V gene are SGHTA and FQGNSA. CDR3 length: 14 residues. Written as DNA, the CDR3 is TGTGCCAGCAGCTATGGACAGGGAAAAGAGACCCAGTACTTC. It is translated as CASSYGQGKETQYF.

This clone turned up a few times. The chain joins TRBV5-6 to TRBJ2-1; 7 bases are a match to TRBD1. V was pared by 3 bases and J by 8 bases, with 14 bases of the junction left unmatched. This CDR3 spans 16 amino acids. Germline CDR1 SGHDT, CDR2 YYEEEE. Here the CDR3 reads CASSWTGSAARDEQFF. The CDR3 DNA sequence: TGTGCCAGCAGCTGGACAGGTTCAGCTGCCCGCGATGAGCAGTTCTTC.

The chain combines TRBV19 with TRBJ1-4, with 8 bases fitting TRBD1. Germline lookup yields CDR1 LNHDA and CDR2 SQIVND (reference sequence). J was trimmed by 5 bases and V by 7 bases; bases with no gene match: 6. This CDR3 is built from 14 residues. CDR3 sequence reads: CASNPRQGNEKLFF. The CDR3 bases are TGTGCCAGTAATCCAAGACAGGGGAATGAAAAACTGTTTTTT.

The chain has TRBV7-9 and TRBJ1-4; 7 positions match TRBD1. The CDR3 has 15 amino acids. Germline V gene sequence: CDR1 SEHNR, CDR2 FQNEAQ (reference sequence). V lost 5 bases to trimming and J lost 0 bases; unmatched junction nucleotides: 3. CDR3 protein: CASSPGTATNEKLFF. The CDR3 bases are TGTGCCAGCAGCCCCGGGACAGCAACTAATGAAAAACTGTTTTTT.

This chain uses TRBV9 with TRBJ2-5, with D possibly TRBD2 on 7 matching bases. The CDR3 sequence is 14 residues long. The germline CDR1 and CDR2 sequences are SGDLS and YYNGEE. The germline V and J ends were trimmed by 0 bases and 8 bases, with 14 bases remaining between them. CDR3 residues: CASSVVGGVRTQYF. The CDR3 DNA follows: TGTGCCAGCAGCGTAGTAGGGGGGGTCCGTACCCAGTACTTC.

This chain links TRBV13 with TRBJ2-1, with unresolved D. The CDR3 consists of 13 residues. Germline CDR1 and CDR2: PRHDT and FYEKMQ (reference sequence). V was clipped by 2 bases and J by 5 bases, with 7 bases between them. DNA for the CDR3: TGTGCCAGCAGCTTAATTGGGCACAATGAGCAGTTCTTC. The encoded protein is CASSLIGHNEQFF.

The chain employs TRBV5-1 and TRBJ2-3, with D possibly being TRBD1 or TRBD2 (5 bases each). The CDR3 runs to 15 residues. V shed 5 bases and J shed 0 bases, with 13 bases lying between them. Germline V gene lookup returns CDR1 SGHRS and CDR2 YFSETQ. CDR3 nucleotides: TGCGCCAGCAGTTCTTGGGGGTCTAGCACAGATACGCAGTATTTT. Translation: CASSSWGSSTDTQYF.

The CDR3 sequence: CASSSLGLAGGSLTGELFF. CDR3 nucleotides: TGTGCCAGCAGTTCCCTGGGACTAGCGGGAGGCTCCCTGACCGGGGAGCTGTTTTTT. The J gene is TRBJ2-2, the V gene TRBV28, with TRBD2 identical over 15 bases. V trimming: 4 bases; J trimming: 5 bases; junction bases outside the gene matches: 11. The CDR3 extends over 19 amino acids. From germline, CDR1 is MDHEN and CDR2 SYDVKM.

This clone was observed a single time. The chain couples TRBV30 to TRBJ2-5; D remains unclear. This CDR3 is 12 amino acids long. Trimming pared 1 base from V and 5 bases from J, leaving 8 bases between. Germline CDR1 is GTSNPN and CDR2 is SVGIG (reference sequence). This chain's CDR3 is CAWSAVRETQYF. CDR3 nucleotides: TGTGCCTGGAGTGCCGTCCGGGAGACCCAGTACTTC.

In regard to this clone: This sequence is one base from a far larger clone and is likely a read error. The rearrangement uses TRBV21-1 and TRBJ2-7. TRBV21-1 is a documented pseudogene. The CDR3 is made up of 11 amino acids. CDR3 bases: TGTGCCAGCAGCGCCGCCTACGAGCAGTACTTC. Translated, it gives CASSAAYEQYF.

The chain uses TRBV9 and TRBJ2-7; D is perhaps TRBD1 (6 bases). Germline assignment: CDR1 SGDLS and CDR2 YYNGEE. V gave up 2 bases and J gave up 5 bases, with 14 bases separating them. CDR3 size: 14 residues. CDR3 in DNA: TGTGCCAGCAGCGTCAGGGACAAAGCGGACGAGCAGTACTTC. Translation gives CASSVRDKADEQYF.

This rearrangement joins TRBV6-1 to TRBJ2-7; D unclear. V gave up 7 bases and J gave up 4 bases, with 8 bases separating them. The CDR3 contains 11 residues. Germline values: CDR1 MNHNS, CDR2 SASEGT. DNA for the CDR3: TGTGCCAGCACTGTATGGTACGAGCAGTACTTC. Amino acids: CASTVWYEQYF.

The chain combines TRBV20-1 with TRBJ2-1; D is unclear. CDR3 length equals 11 residues. Trimming shortened V by 1 base and J by 11 bases, and 9 bases separated the two germline ends. The germline V gene encodes CDR1 DFQATT and CDR2 SNEGSKA (reference sequence). The CDR3 DNA is TGCAGTGCTAGAGCGTTAAGTAAGCAGTTCTTC. Translation gives CSARALSKQFF.

The chain recombines TRBV28 with TRBJ1-5, with 10 nucleotides matching TRBD1. Trimming removed 6 bases from V and 5 bases from J; junction bases left unmatched: 4. The germline gives CDR1 MDHEN, CDR2 SYDVKM. The CDR3 totals 14 residues. The chain's CDR3 is CASRLGQGHQPQHF. The CDR3 bases are TGTGCCAGCAGGCTGGGACAGGGGCATCAGCCCCAGCATTTT.

This clone was picked up one time. CDR3 nucleotide sequence: TGTGCCAGTAGACCTCGGACAGGGATTAACTATGGCTACACCTTC. This sequence encodes CASRPRTGINYGYTF. The chain uses TRBV19 and TRBJ1-2, with 8 bases aligning to TRBD1. CDR3 length equals 15 residues. Trimming removed 6 bases from V and 1 base from J; junction bases left unmatched: 7. Germline V CDR1 and CDR2: LNHDA, SQIVND (reference sequence).

The rearrangement links TRBV25-1 to TRBJ2-7; 7 bases fit TRBD1. The V and J ends lost 7 bases and 7 bases, in that order; junction bases with no gene match: 22. The CDR3 has 17 residues. CDR1 and CDR2 (germline): MGHDK, SYGVNS. Here the CDR3 reads CASNAGRSTGPSGEQYF. DNA for the CDR3: TGTGCCAGCAATGCCGGTCGATCGACAGGGCCTTCGGGGGAGCAGTACTTC.

V gene TRBV28 combines with J gene TRBJ2-1; 8 bases align to TRBD1. Germline trimming cut 5 bases from V and 5 bases from J; bases unmatched to any gene: 11. The germline CDR1 and CDR2 sequences are MDHEN and SYDVKM. This CDR3 is 16 amino acids long. The CDR3 reads CASSAPRGLVDNEQFF. Here the CDR3 DNA reads TGTGCCAGCAGTGCACCCAGGGGGCTTGTGGACAATGAGCAGTTCTTC.

A single count supports this clone. CDR3: CASSWQSTDTQYF. Written as DNA, the CDR3 is TGTGCCAGCAGTTGGCAAAGCACAGATACGCAGTATTTT. The J gene is TRBJ2-3, the V gene TRBV7-2; D is ambiguous. Germline V lookup: CDR1 SGHTA, CDR2 FQGNSA. The CDR3 is 13 amino acids. Trimming pared 6 bases from V and 0 bases from J, leaving 7 bases between.

There are a few counts of this clone. The chain recombines TRBV19 with TRBJ2-7; D gene uncertain. The length of the CDR3 is 13 residues. The V end was cut by 4 bases, the J end by 6 bases, with 13 bases between. Germline V gene lookup returns CDR1 LNHDA and CDR2 SQIVND (reference sequence). The CDR3 here is CASSTGSSGEQYF. The CDR3 coding sequence is TGTGCCAGTAGTACCGGGTCTTCCGGCGAGCAGTACTTC.

The chain employs TRBV5-1 and TRBJ2-2, with D perhaps TRBD2 (5 bases). CDR1 SGHRS and CDR2 YFSETQ come from the germline V gene. Trimming took 1 base from V and 3 from J, leaving 10 bases between them. This CDR3 region has 15 residues. In nucleotides, the CDR3 is TGCGCCAGCAGCTTGCGGGGAAGGGACACCGGGGAGCTGTTTTTT. Translation gives CASSLRGRDTGELFF.

The chain couples TRBV19 to TRBJ1-6, with 8 bases matching TRBD1. The CDR3 runs 14 residues. V shed 7 bases, J shed 4 bases, and the junction held 3 bases outside the gene matches. CDR1 and CDR2 (germline): LNHDA, SQIVND (reference sequence). CDR3 nucleotides: TGTGCCAGTACCGGGACAGGATATAATTCACCCCTCCACTTT. This gives the protein CASTGTGYNSPLHF. The variable domain in full, with the rest retrieved from reference TRBV19 and TRBJ1-6, is DGGITQSPKYLFRKEGQNVTLSCEQNLNHDAMYWYRQDPGQGLRLIYYSQIVNDFQKGDIAEGYSVSREKKESFPLTVTSAQKNPTAFYLCASTGTGYNSPLHFGNGTRLTVT.

This clone showed up just a few times. The genes are TRBV4-1 and TRBJ1-5; 7 bases line up with TRBD1. In germline, CDR1 is MGHRA, CDR2 YSYEKL. The CDR3 sequence is 15 residues long. Trimming cost V 4 bases and J 5 bases; bases outside gene matches: 8. The CDR3 sequence is CASSLWTGLHQPQHF. CDR3 in DNA: TGCGCCAGCAGCCTATGGACAGGCCTCCATCAGCCCCAGCATTTT.

V is TRBV29-1 and J is TRBJ2-7; 8 positions match TRBD1. The CDR3 contains 12 residues. Looked up from germline, CDR1 is SQVTM and CDR2 is ANQGSEA. With 5 bases clipped from V and 5 bases from J, the junction kept 5 bases outside the gene matches. The DNA of the CDR3 is TGCAGCGTTACAGGGGGATTTCACGAGCAGTACTTC. Translated: CSVTGGFHEQYF.

The chain carries TRBV10-3 and TRBJ2-3; D possibly corresponds to TRBD2 (6 bases). Germline CDR1 and CDR2: ENHRY and SYGVKD. V was clipped by 6 bases and J by 3 bases, with 13 bases between them. This CDR3 is built from 14 residues. The CDR3 loop is CAIRSSAGTDTQYF. The CDR3 bases are TGTGCCATCAGAAGTTCGGCGGGGACAGATACGCAGTATTTT.